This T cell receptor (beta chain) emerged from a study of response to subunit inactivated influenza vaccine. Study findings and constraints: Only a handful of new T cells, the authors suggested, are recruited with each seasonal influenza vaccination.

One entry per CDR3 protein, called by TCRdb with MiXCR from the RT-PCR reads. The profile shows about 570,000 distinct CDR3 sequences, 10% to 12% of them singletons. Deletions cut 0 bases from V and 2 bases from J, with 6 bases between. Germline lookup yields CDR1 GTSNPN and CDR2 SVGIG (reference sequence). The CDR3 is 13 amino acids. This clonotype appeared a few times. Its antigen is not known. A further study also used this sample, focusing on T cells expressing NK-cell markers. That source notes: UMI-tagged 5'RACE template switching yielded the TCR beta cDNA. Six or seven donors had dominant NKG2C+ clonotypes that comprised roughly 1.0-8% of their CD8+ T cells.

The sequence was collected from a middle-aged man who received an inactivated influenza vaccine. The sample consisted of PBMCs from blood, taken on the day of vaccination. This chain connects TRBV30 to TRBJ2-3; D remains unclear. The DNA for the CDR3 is TGTGCCTGGAGTGTTGGGAACACAGATACGCAGTATTTT. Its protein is CAWSVGNTDTQYF.